This TCR beta chain was identified during a study of shared T cell receptors in the human thymus. Assay: immunoSEQ multiplex PCR; the TCRdb copy retains only in-frame clones and omits some. The table shows over 450,000 clones, with about 80% occurring only once. The V gene end was trimmed by 2 bases and the J gene end by 7 bases; junction bases not matched to a gene: 23. CDR1 is MDHEN, CDR2 SYDVKM, per germline. This CDR3 spans 19 amino acids. The same data also went into a second study, on human thymus T cells. From that paper: All donors were healthy Finnish infants who were undergoing corrective surgery to treat congenital heart defects. From resections taken during corrective heart surgery, the thymus tissue was obtained. Related work showed strongly overlapping thymic repertoires across unrelated individuals.

This sequence originates from a boy in the first two years of life with a congenital heart defect. The sequencing sample was made of thymocytes. The rearrangement joins TRBV28 to TRBJ2-7, with 7 bases matching TRBD2. CDR3 sequence reads: CASSLVPAPWSGTPTEQYF. The CDR3 bases are TGTGCCAGCAGTTTAGTGCCAGCCCCTTGGAGCGGGACGCCTACGGAGCAGTACTTC. The full variable domain, its missing parts supplied by reference TRBV28 and TRBJ2-7, is DVKVTQSSRYLVKRTGEKVFLECVQDMDHENMFWYRQDPGLGLRLIYFSYDVKMKEKGDIPEGYSVSREKKERFSLILESASTNQTSMYLCASSLVPAPWSGTPTEQYFGPGTRLTVT.